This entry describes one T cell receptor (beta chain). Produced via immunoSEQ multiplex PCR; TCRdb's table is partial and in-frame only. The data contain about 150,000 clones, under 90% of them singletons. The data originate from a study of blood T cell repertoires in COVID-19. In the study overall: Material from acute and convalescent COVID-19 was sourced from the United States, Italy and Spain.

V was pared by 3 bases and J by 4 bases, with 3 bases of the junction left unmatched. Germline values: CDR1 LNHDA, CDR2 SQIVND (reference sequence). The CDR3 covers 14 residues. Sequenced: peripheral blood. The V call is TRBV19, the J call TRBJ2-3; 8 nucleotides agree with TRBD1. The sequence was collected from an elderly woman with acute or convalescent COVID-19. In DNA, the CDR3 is TGTGCCAGTAGTATGGGCAGGGGGCCAGATACGCAGTATTTT. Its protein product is CASSMGRGPDTQYF.